The T cell receptor (beta chain) described here comes from a study of blood T cell repertoires in COVID-19. Generated by immunoSEQ multiplex PCR, the TCRdb table keeps only in-frame clones and is missing some. The sample lists roughly 200,000 clones; approximately 90% were seen once. The source of this sequence is a man between 60 and 75 years old who had recovered from COVID-19. The source material was peripheral blood.

CDR3 DNA sequence: TGTGCCAGCTCACCAAGCACTAGCGGGAGAGATGAGCAGTTCTTC. Translating it yields CASSPSTSGRDEQFF. V gene TRBV18 combines with J gene TRBJ2-1; 11 nucleotides align to TRBD2. V lost 2 bases to trimming and J lost 8 bases; unmatched junction nucleotides: 5. The V gene's germline CDR1 is KGHSH and CDR2 LQKENI. The CDR3 runs to 15 residues.